The subject of this entry is one T cell receptor beta chain. The CDR3 contains 13 residues. Per the germline V gene, CDR1 is DFQATT and CDR2 is SNEGSKA (reference sequence). The data stem from a study of T cells expressing NK-cell markers. Study-wide context: Most of the eight sequenced donors were classified as HCMV-seropositive, and one was classified as seronegative.

One entry per CDR3 protein, without DNA, is what TCRdb gives after re-calling the 5' RACE reads. With roughly 390,000 distinct CDR3 sequences in the sample, the ten largest clones hold roughly 10%. V and J are TRBV20-1 and TRBJ2-1; the D call from TCRdb, TRBD2, cannot be confirmed without DNA. Material: blood T cells: a sorted CD56 or NKG2C T cell subset, CD4+ or CD8+ T cells, or bulk PBMC T cells (not recorded which). The clonotype was recovered from a woman between 50 and 59 years old in good health. The CDR3 region is CSATTGKAHEQFF.